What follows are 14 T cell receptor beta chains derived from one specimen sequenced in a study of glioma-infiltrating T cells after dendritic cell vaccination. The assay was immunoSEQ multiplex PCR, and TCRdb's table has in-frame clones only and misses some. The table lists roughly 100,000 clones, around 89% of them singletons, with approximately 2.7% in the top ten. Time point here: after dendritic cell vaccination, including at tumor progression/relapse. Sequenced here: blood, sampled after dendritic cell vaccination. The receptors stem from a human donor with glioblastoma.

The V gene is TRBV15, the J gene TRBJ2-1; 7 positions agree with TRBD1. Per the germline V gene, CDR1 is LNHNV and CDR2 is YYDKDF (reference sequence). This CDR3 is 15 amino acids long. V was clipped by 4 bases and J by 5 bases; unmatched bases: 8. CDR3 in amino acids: CATSNPTGLNNEQFF. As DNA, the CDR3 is TGTGCCACCAGCAATCCGACAGGGCTTAACAATGAGCAGTTCTTC.

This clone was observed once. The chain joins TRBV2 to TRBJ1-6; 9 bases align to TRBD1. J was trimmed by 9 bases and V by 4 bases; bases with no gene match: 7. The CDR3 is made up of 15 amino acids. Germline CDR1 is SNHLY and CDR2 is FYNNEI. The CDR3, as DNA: TGTGCCAGCAGTGGGGAGGGACAGGGTAGTTCACCCCTCCACTTT. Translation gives CASSGEGQGSSPLHF.

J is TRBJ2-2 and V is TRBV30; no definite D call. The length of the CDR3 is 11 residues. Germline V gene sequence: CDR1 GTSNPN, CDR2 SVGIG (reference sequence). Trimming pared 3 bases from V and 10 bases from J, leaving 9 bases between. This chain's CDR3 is CAWSTLEELFF. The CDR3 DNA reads TGTGCCTGGAGCACGCTAGAGGAGCTGTTTTTT.

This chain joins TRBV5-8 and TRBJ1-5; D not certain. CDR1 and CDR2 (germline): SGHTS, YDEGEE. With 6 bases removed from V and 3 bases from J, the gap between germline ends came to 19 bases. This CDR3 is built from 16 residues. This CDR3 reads CASTFRTGSINQPQHF. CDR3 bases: TGTGCCAGCACCTTTCGGACGGGAAGCATCAATCAGCCCCAGCATTTT. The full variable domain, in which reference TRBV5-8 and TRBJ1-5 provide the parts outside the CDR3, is EAGVTQSPTHLIKTRGQQATLRCSPISGHTSVYWYQQALGLGLQFLLWYDEGEERNRGNFPPRFSGRQFPNYSSELNVNALELEDSALYLCASTFRTGSINQPQHFGDGTRLSIL.

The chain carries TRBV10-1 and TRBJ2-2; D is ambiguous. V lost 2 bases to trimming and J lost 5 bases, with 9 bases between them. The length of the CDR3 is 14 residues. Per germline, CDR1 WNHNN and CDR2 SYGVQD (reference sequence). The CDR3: CASSENRRTGELFF. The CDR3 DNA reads TGCGCCAGCAGTGAGAACAGACGGACCGGGGAGCTGTTTTTT.

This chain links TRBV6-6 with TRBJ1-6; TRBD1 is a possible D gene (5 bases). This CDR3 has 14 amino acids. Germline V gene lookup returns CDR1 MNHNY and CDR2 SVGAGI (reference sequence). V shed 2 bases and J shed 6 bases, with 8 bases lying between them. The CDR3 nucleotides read TGTGCCAGCAGTTACCCCCAGGGTAATTCACCCCTCCACTTT. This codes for CASSYPQGNSPLHF.

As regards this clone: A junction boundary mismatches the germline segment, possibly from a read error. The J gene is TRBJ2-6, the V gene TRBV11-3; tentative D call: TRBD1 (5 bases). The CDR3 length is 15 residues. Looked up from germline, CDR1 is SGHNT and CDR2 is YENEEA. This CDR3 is CASSSRSSGASVLTF. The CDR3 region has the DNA TGTGCCAGCAGCTCACGAAGCTCTGGGGCCAGCGTCCTGACTTTC.

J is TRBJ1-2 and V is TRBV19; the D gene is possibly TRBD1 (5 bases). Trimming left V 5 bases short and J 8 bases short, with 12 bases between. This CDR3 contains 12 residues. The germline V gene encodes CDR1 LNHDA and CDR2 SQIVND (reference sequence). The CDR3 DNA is TGTGCCAGTAGTCCCAGGGAGGCAGGCTACACCTTC. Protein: CASSPREAGYTF.

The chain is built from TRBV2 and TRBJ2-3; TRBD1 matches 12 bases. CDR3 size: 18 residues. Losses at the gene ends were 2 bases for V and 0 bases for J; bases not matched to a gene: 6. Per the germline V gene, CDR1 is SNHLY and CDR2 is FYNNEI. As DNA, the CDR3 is TGTGCCAGCAGTGAATTGGGACAGGGGGCTCCTAGCACAGATACGCAGTATTTT. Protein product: CASSELGQGAPSTDTQYF.

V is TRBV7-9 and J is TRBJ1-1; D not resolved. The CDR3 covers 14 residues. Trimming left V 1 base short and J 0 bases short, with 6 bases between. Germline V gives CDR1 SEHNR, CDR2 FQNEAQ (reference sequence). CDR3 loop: CASSLGGMNTEAFF. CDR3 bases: TGTGCCAGCAGCTTAGGCGGGATGAACACTGAAGCTTTCTTT. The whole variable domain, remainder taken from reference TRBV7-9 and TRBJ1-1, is DTGVSQNPRHKITKRGQNVTFRCDPISEHNRLYWYRQTLGQGPEFLTYFQNEAQLEKSRLLSDRFSAERPKGSFSTLEIQRTEQGDSAMYLCASSLGGMNTEAFFGQGTRLTVV.

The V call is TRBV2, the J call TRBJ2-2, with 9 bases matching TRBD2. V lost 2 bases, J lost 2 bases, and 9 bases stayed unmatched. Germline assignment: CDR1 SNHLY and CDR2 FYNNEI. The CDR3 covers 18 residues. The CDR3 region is CASSEFPSGRLNTGELFF. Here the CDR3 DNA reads TGTGCCAGCAGTGAATTCCCCAGCGGGAGGCTAAACACCGGGGAGCTGTTTTTT.

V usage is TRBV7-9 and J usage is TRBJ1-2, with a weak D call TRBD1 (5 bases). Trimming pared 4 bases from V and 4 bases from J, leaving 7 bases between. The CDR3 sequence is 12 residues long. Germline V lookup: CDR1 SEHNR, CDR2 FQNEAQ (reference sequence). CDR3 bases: TGTGCCAGCAGCTCTGACAGCTATGGCTACACCTTC. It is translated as CASSSDSYGYTF. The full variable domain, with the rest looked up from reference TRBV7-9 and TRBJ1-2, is DTGVSQNPRHKITKRGQNVTFRCDPISEHNRLYWYRQTLGQGPEFLTYFQNEAQLEKSRLLSDRFSAERPKGSFSTLEIQRTEQGDSAMYLCASSSDSYGYTFGSGTRLTVV.

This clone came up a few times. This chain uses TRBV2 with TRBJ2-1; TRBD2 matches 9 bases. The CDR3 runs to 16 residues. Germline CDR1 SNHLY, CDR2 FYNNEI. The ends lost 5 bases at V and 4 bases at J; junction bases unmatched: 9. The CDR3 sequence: CASSRVRLAVYNEQFF. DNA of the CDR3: TGTGCCAGCAGTAGGGTTAGACTAGCGGTTTACAATGAGCAGTTCTTC. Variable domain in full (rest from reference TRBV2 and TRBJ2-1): EPEVTQTPSHQVTQMGQEVILRCVPISNHLYFYWYRQILGQKVEFLVSFYNNEISEKSEIFDDQFSVERPDGSNFTLKIRSTKLEDSAMYFCASSRVRLAVYNEQFFGPGTRLTVL.

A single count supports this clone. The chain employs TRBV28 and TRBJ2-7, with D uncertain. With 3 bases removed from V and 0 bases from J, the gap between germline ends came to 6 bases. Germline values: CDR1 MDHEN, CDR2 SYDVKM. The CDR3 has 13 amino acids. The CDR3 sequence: CASSFSDSYEQYF. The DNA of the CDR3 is TGTGCCAGCAGTTTTAGTGACTCCTACGAGCAGTACTTC.